This T cell receptor (beta chain) is from a study of T cells after yellow fever vaccination. Template switching by 5'RACE produced TCR cDNA, adding a universal primer site and UMIs. MiXCR, run by TCRdb on the 5' RACE reads, gives a single entry per CDR3 protein. This sample carries about 50,000 distinct CDR3 sequences, roughly 7% of them seen once, and the ten largest clones take 28%. Points from the study as a whole: After the booster, 96% of CD4 and 75% to 90% of CD8 primary-response clones were re-detected. Weaker overall was a secondary response that nonetheless peaked faster, on day 5 versus 15. Only a small proportion of the clonotypes turned up in both the CD4 and the CD8 compartments, likely arising from convergent recombination.

In this sample, this clonotype turned up many times. The antigen is undetermined. Trimming took off 0 bases at V and 0 bases at J, with 7 bases between the two ends. The germline V gene has CDR1 SGHRS and CDR2 YFSETQ. The CDR3 has 15 residues. The sequencing used CD8+ T cells sorted from PBMCs, collected approximately 15 days after the first yellow fever vaccination. This rearrangement joins TRBV5-1 to TRBJ2-1; D is perhaps TRBD2 (5 bases). This sequence was found in a man aged 18 to 30 who received the YFV17D yellow fever vaccine. The CDR3 nucleotides read TGCGCCAGCAGCTTGGAAGGGAGCTCCTACAATGAGCAGTTCTTC. Translated, it gives CASSLEGSSYNEQFF.